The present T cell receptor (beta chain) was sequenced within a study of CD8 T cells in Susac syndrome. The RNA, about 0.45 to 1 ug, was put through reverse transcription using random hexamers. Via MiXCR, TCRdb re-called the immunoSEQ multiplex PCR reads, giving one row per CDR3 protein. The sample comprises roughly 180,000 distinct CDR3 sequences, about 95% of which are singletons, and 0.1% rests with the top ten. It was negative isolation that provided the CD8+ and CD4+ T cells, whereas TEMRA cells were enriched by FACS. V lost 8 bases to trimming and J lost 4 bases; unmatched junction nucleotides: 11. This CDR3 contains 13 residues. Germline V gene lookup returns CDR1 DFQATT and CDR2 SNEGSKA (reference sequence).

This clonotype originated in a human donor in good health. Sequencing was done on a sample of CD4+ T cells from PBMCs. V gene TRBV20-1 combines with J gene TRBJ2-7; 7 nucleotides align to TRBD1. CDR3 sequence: CSRSQGIGYEQYF. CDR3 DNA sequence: TGCAGTCGCTCACAGGGGATTGGGTACGAGCAGTACTTC.